This T cell receptor (beta chain) was captured by sequencing in a study of graft-versus-host responses after intestinal transplantation. The overall study: Grafts were multivisceral, liver-intestinal, or isolated intestinal. Anti-thymocyte globulin induction was given to all recipients, followed by tacrolimus and steroids for around three years. Study-wide points: Across patients carrying graft-donor T cell macrochimerism, allografts held high graft-versus-host to host-versus-graft clonal ratios.

A note on this clone: What it recognizes is unknown.

The repertoire was sequenced with immunoSEQ multiplex PCR; TCRdb's copy has only in-frame clones and lacks some. The sample shows tens of thousands of clones, around 94% of them seen only once. The V end lost 6 bases, the J end lost 3 bases, and 12 bases lay between the germline ends. CDR1 and CDR2 (germline): MDHEN, SYDVKM. The CDR3 is made up of 14 amino acids. The clonotype was recovered from a human patient who received an intestinal transplant, so some T cells may come from the graft donor. The chain recombines TRBV28 with TRBJ1-5; tentatively, D is TRBD1 (6 bases). The sequencing here drew on PBMCs, taken 16 days after intestinal transplant. CDR3 region: CASRTQGDNQPQHF. Written as DNA, the CDR3 is TGTGCCAGCAGAACACAGGGAGACAATCAGCCCCAGCATTTT.